This T cell receptor (beta chain) emerged from a study of blood T cell repertoires in COVID-19. Assignment of participants to cohorts was predicated upon participant-reported clinical history. Symptom resolution, clearance, or two negative PCRs marked the recovered donors of Cohort 3. Authors' methods: Amplification with reference gene primers provided the estimates of nucleated cell counts. Sequencing was performed with immunoSEQ multiplex PCR; in TCRdb, only in-frame clones are kept and a portion is missing. V, J and clone size are those of that table, while D and trimming were read from the DNA. Among around 150,000 clones, 85% to 90% were seen once, and the ten largest hold less than 8%. The CDR3 spans 12 residues. The V end lost 5 bases, the J end lost 3 bases, and 7 bases lay between the germline ends.

The V call is TRBV12-3 or TRBV12-4, the J call TRBJ1-2; no firm D call. The specimen was PBMCs or T cells enriched from blood (not recorded which). The receptor was derived from a woman between 50 and 59 years old who had recovered from COVID-19. The CDR3 nucleotides read TGTGCCAGCAGTCCACGAGACTATGGCTACACCTTC. Amino acids: CASSPRDYGYTF.